This T cell receptor (beta chain) was sequenced in a study of T cell changes during pregnancy in multiple sclerosis. TCRdb keeps only in-frame clones here, not all; method: immunoSEQ multiplex PCR. Altogether about 59,000 clones are present, roughly 94% being singletons, with the ten largest covering just over 2.5%. The TCR originated in a female donor with multiple sclerosis, enrolled in a pregnancy study. Material: CD8+ T cells from peripheral blood mononuclear cells, obtained after pregnancy.

The CDR3 reads CASSYLTSGITTGDTDTQYF. CDR3 in DNA: TGTGCCAGCAGTTACCTGACTAGCGGGATTACTACTGGGGACACAGATACGCAGTATTTT. This chain joins TRBV6-7 and TRBJ2-3, with 11 bases aligning to TRBD2. TRBV6-7 is designated an ORF whose function remains uncertain. Germline trimming cut 2 bases from V and 2 bases from J; bases unmatched to any gene: 15. This CDR3 comprises 20 residues.